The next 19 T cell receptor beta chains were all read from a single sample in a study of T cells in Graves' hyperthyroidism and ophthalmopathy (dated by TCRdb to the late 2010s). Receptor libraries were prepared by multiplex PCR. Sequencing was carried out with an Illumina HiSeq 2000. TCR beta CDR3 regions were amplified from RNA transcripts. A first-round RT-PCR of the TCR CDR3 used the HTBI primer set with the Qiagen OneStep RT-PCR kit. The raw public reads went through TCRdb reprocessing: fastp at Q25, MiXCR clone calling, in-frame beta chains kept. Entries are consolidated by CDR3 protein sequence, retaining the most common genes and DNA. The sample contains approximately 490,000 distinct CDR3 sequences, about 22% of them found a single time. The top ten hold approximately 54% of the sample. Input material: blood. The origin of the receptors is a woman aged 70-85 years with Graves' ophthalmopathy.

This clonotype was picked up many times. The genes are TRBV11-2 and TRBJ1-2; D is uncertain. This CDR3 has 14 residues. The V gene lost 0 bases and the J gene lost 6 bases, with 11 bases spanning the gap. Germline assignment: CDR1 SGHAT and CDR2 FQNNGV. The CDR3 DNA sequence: TGTGCCAGCAGCTTAGATTTGGGTGAGGATGGCTACACCTTC. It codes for CASSLDLGEDGYTF. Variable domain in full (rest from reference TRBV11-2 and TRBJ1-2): EAGVAQSPRYKIIEKRQSVAFWCNPISGHATLYWYQQILGQGPKLLIQFQNNGVVDDSQLPKDRFSAERLKGVDSTLKIQPAKLEDSAVYLCASSLDLGEDGYTFGSGTRLTVV.

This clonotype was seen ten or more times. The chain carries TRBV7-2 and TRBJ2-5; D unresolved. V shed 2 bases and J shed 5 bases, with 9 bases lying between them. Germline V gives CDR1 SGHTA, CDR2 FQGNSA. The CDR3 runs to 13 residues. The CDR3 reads CASSLNPRETQYF. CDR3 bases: TGTGCCAGCAGCTTAAACCCCCGGGAGACCCAGTACTTC.

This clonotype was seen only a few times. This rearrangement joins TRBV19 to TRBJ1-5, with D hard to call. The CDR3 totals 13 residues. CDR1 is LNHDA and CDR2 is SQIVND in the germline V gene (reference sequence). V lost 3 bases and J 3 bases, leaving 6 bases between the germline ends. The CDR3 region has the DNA TGTGCCAGTAGTATTCAGATCAATCAGCCCCAGCATTTT. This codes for CASSIQINQPQHF.

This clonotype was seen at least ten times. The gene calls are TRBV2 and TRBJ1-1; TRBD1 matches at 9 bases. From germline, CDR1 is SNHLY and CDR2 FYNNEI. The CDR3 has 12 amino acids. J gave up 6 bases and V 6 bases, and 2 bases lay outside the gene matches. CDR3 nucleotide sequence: TGTGCCAGCAGAGGACAGGGGTCTGAAGCTTTCTTT. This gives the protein CASRGQGSEAFF.

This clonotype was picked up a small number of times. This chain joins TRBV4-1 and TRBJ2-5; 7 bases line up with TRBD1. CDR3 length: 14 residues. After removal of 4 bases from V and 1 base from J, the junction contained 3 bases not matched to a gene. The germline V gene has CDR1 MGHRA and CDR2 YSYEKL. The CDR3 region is CASSPRDSQETQYF. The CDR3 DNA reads TGCGCCAGCAGCCCCCGGGACAGCCAAGAGACCCAGTACTTC.

The CDR3 DNA sequence: TGTGCCAGCAGTTTATGGGGGGGAGGGCAGGGCTCGGCCGGCTACACCTTC. Its translation is CASSLWGGGQGSAGYTF. The gene calls are TRBV12-3 or TRBV12-4 and TRBJ1-2; D possibly corresponds to TRBD1 (5 bases). The CDR3 totals 17 residues. Between the trimmed V and J ends, which lost 2 bases and 8 bases, there was a span of 24 bases.

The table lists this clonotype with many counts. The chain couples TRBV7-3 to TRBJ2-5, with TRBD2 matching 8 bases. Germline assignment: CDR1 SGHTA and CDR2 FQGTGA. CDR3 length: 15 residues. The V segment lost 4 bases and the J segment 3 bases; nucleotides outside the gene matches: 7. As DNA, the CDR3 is TGTGCCAGCAGCTCCCGGGGAGCGGGGGAAGAGACCCAGTACTTC. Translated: CASSSRGAGEETQYF.

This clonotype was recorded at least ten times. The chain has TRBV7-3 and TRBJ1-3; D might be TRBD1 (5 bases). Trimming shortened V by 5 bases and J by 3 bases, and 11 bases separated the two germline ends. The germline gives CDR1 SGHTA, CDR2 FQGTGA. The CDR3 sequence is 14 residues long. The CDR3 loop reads CASSPGPFGNTIYF. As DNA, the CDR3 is TGTGCCAGCAGCCCGGGACCTTTTGGAAACACCATATATTTT. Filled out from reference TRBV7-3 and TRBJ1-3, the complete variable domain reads GAGVSQTPSNKVTEKGKYVELRCDPISGHTALYWYRQSLGQGPEFLIYFQGTGAADDSGLPNDRFFAVRPEGSVSTLKIQRTERGDSAVYLCASSPGPFGNTIYFGEGSWLTVV.

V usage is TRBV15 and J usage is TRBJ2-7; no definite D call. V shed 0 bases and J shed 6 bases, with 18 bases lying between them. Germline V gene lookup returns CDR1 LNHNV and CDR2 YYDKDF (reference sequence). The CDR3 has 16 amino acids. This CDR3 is CATSRDPASLGSEQYF. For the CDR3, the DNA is TGTGCCACCAGCAGAGATCCGGCAAGCCTGGGCTCCGAGCAGTACTTC.

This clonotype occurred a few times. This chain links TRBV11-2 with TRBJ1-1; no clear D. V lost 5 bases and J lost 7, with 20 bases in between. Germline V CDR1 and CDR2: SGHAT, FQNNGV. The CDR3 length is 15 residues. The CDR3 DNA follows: TGTGCCAGCAGCCGCCTCCGGAAGTCTGCGGATGAAGCTTTCTTT. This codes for CASSRLRKSADEAFF.

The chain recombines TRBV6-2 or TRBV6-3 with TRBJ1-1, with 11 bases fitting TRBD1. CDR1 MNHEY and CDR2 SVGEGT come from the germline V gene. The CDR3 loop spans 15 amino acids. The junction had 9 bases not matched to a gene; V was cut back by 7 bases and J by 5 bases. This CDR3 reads CASNWRTGGLTEAFF. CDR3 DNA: TGTGCCAGCAACTGGCGGACAGGGGGCCTGACTGAAGCTTTCTTT.

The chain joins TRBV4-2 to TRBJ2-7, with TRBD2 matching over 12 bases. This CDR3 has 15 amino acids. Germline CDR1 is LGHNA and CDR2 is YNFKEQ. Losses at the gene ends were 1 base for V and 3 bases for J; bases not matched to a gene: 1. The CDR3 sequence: CASSQGTSGVYEQYF. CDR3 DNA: TGTGCCAGCAGCCAAGGGACTAGCGGGGTCTACGAGCAGTACTTC.

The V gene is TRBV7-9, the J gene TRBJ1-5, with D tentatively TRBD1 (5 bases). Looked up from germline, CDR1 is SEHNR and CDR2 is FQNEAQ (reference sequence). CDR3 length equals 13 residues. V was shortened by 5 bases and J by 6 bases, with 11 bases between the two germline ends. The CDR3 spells CASSTNRLQPQHF. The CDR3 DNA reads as TGTGCCAGCAGCACAAACAGGCTTCAGCCCCAGCATTTT.

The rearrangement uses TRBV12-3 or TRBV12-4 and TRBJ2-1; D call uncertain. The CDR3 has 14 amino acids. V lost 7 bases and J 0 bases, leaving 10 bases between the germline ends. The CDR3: CASTGTTSYNEQFF. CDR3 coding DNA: TGTGCCAGCACCGGTACGACCTCCTACAATGAGCAGTTCTTC.

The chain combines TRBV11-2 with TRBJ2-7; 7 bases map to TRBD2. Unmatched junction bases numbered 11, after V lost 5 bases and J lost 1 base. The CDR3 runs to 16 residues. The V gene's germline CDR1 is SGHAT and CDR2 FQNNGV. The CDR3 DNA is TGTGCCAGCAGCGTTCGGCGGCTAGCGGCATCCTACGAGCAGTACTTC. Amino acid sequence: CASSVRRLAASYEQYF.

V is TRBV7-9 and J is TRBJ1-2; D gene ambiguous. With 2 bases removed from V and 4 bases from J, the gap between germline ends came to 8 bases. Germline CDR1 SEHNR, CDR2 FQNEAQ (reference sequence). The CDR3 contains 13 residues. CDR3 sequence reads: CASSLMSSYGYTF. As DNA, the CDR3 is TGTGCCAGCAGCTTAATGAGCTCCTATGGCTACACCTTC.

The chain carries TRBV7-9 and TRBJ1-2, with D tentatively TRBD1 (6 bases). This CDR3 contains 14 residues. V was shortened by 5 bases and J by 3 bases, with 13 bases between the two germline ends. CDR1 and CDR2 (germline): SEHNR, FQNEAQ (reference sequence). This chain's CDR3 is CASSKTGFDYGYTF. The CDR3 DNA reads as TGTGCCAGCAGCAAGACAGGTTTTGACTATGGCTACACCTTC.

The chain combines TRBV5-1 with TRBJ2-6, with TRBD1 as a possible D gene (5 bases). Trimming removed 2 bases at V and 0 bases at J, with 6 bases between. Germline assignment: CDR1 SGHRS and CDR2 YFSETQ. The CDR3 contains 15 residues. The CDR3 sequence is CASSFQGSGANVLTF. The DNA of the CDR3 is TGCGCCAGCAGCTTCCAGGGCTCTGGGGCCAACGTCCTGACTTTC.

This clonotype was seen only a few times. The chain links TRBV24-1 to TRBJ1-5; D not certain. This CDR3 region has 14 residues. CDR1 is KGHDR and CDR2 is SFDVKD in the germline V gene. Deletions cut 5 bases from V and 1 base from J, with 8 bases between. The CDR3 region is CATSALGSNQPQHF. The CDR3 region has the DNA TGTGCCACCAGTGCCCTGGGGAGCAATCAGCCCCAGCATTTT.